These 31 T cell receptor beta chains were sequenced from one sample in a study of T cell responses to AZD1222 COVID-19 vaccine. Produced via immunoSEQ multiplex PCR; TCRdb's table is partial and in-frame only. The repertoire has fewer than 130,000 clones, roughly 89% of them found once; the top ten carry around 14%. The starting material was peripheral blood, obtained 28 days after the second AZD1222 dose. The source of these receptors is an adult who received the AZD1222 COVID-19 vaccine.

The V call is TRBV14, the J call TRBJ1-1; D is unresolved. The germline gives CDR1 SGHDN, CDR2 FVKESK. This CDR3 spans 12 amino acids. V dropped 4 bases and J dropped 5 bases, with 8 bases sitting between them. The CDR3 nucleotides are TGTGCCAGCAGCCCCTTCAGAACTGAAGCTTTCTTT. Translated: CASSPFRTEAFF.

The genes are TRBV9 and TRBJ1-2; D uncertain. Trimming took 0 bases from V and 8 from J, leaving 11 bases between them. The germline V gene encodes CDR1 SGDLS and CDR2 YYNGEE. This CDR3 has 13 residues. The CDR3: CASSVAEYRGYTF. The DNA for the CDR3 is TGTGCCAGCAGCGTAGCAGAGTATCGCGGCTACACCTTC.

V gene TRBV5-4 combines with J gene TRBJ2-5; the match to TRBD1 covers 7 bases. The CDR3 has 18 amino acids. The V segment lost 1 base and the J segment 4 bases; nucleotides outside the gene matches: 16. Germline V CDR1 and CDR2: SGHNT, YYREEE (reference sequence). CDR3 coding DNA: TGTGCCAGCAGCTTGTGGAGAGGCAATACAGGGGACCGAGAGACCCAGTACTTC. Its protein is CASSLWRGNTGDRETQYF.

This sequence joins TRBV4-2 and TRBJ1-2, with D hard to call. CDR1 LGHNA and CDR2 YNFKEQ come from the germline V gene. This CDR3 contains 17 residues. Trimming removed 0 bases at V and 8 bases at J, with 22 bases between. CDR3 DNA: TGTGCCAGCAGCCAAGAATTCGCCACCCCTTGGCTGGGAGGCTACACCTTC. This gives the protein CASSQEFATPWLGGYTF.

The gene calls are TRBV7-3 and TRBJ2-2; D remains unclear. Trimming removed 5 bases from V and 0 bases from J, with 4 bases in between. Germline loops: CDR1 SGHTA, CDR2 FQGTGA. The CDR3 runs to 13 residues. The CDR3 is CASSTPNTGELFF. The CDR3, as DNA: TGTGCCAGCAGCACCCCGAACACCGGGGAGCTGTTTTTT.

The chain links TRBV19 to TRBJ1-4, with D unresolved. There are 13 residues in the CDR3. Trimming stripped 7 bases from V and 5 bases from J, with 11 bases between. Germline CDR1 and CDR2: LNHDA and SQIVND (reference sequence). The CDR3 DNA reads as TGTGCCAGTACCACAATCGTCAATGAAAAACTGTTTTTT. This gives the protein CASTTIVNEKLFF.

The V gene is TRBV4-1, the J gene TRBJ2-5; 9 bases are a match to TRBD1. The V gene end was trimmed by 4 bases and the J gene end by 4 bases; junction bases not matched to a gene: 4. Germline assignment: CDR1 MGHRA and CDR2 YSYEKL. The CDR3 is 14 residues long. For the CDR3, the DNA is TGCGCCAGCAGCCCGACAGGGGGAGGAGAGACCCAGTACTTC. Residues: CASSPTGGGETQYF.

The chain employs TRBV18 and TRBJ1-1, with TRBD1 as a possible D gene (6 bases). V was pared by 3 bases and J by 4 bases, with 12 bases between. Germline V gives CDR1 KGHSH, CDR2 LQKENI. The CDR3 contains 14 residues. CDR3 nucleotides: TGTGCCAGCTCACCTTTAGAGGGGGTCACTGAAGCTTTCTTT. Protein: CASSPLEGVTEAFF.

The chain uses TRBV11-2 and TRBJ1-2; 9 bases map to TRBD1. Per the germline V gene, CDR1 is SGHAT and CDR2 is FQNNGV. Trimming cost V 5 bases and J 4 bases; bases outside gene matches: 11. This CDR3 comprises 16 residues. Here the CDR3 reads CASSPQGAKEAYGYTF. DNA for the CDR3: TGTGCCAGCAGCCCACAGGGGGCGAAGGAAGCCTATGGCTACACCTTC.

V gene TRBV28 combines with J gene TRBJ2-7; 8 nucleotides agree with TRBD1. The CDR3 contains 19 residues. V was clipped by 7 bases and J by 0 bases; unmatched bases: 20. Germline V gene data show CDR1 as MDHEN and CDR2 as SYDVKM. CDR3 DNA: TGTGCCAGCACTCCGTATCGGCTGTCAGGGGGCGCGGGCTCCTACGAGCAGTACTTC. Its translation: CASTPYRLSGGAGSYEQYF.

This clone has just one count. V and J are TRBV1 and TRBJ2-7. TRBV1 is noted as a pseudogene. The CDR3 is made up of 14 amino acids. CDR3 region: CTSSQDVTDYEQYF. CDR3 nucleotides: TGCACCAGCAGCCAAGACGTCACCGACTACGAGCAGTACTTC.

V is TRBV19 and J is TRBJ1-1; no definite D call. Per the germline V gene, CDR1 is LNHDA and CDR2 is SQIVND (reference sequence). V was pared by 3 bases and J by 1 base, with 6 bases between. The CDR3 consists of 13 residues. Here the CDR3 reads CASSIYKNTEAFF. DNA for the CDR3: TGTGCCAGTAGTATTTACAAGAACACTGAAGCTTTCTTT.

The genes are TRBV7-9 and TRBJ2-7, with TRBD1 matching 7 bases. V lost 5 bases to trimming and J lost 3 bases; unmatched junction nucleotides: 7. Looked up from germline, CDR1 is SEHNR and CDR2 is FQNEAQ (reference sequence). CDR3 length equals 14 residues. CDR3 in amino acids: CASSVLGDSYEQYF. CDR3 coding DNA: TGTGCCAGCAGCGTTCTAGGGGACAGCTACGAGCAGTACTTC. Looking up the rest from reference TRBV7-9 and TRBJ2-7 gives the full variable domain: DTGVSQNPRHKITKRGQNVTFRCDPISEHNRLYWYRQTLGQGPEFLTYFQNEAQLEKSRLLSDRFSAERPKGSFSTLEIQRTEQGDSAMYLCASSVLGDSYEQYFGPGTRLTVT.

The J gene is TRBJ2-7, the V gene TRBV29-1; 12 nucleotides agree with TRBD1. Germline loops: CDR1 SQVTM, CDR2 ANQGSEA. The CDR3 has 13 amino acids. After removal of 7 bases from V and 2 bases from J, the junction contained 3 bases not matched to a gene. For the CDR3, the DNA is TGCAGCGCCCGGGACAGGGGGCCCTACGAGCAGTACTTC. Protein product: CSARDRGPYEQYF.

The CDR3 here is CASSLRASGYTF. Here the CDR3 DNA reads TGTGCCAGCAGCTTACGTGCCTCTGGCTACACCTTC. V gene TRBV7-9 combines with J gene TRBJ1-2; D is uncertain. This CDR3 contains 12 residues. CDR1 SEHNR and CDR2 FQNEAQ come from the germline V gene (reference sequence). Trimming took 2 bases from V and 7 from J, leaving 8 bases between them.

V usage is TRBV3-1 (or the pseudogene TRBV3-2) and J usage is TRBJ1-1; TRBD1 agrees at 8 bases. V lost 7 bases and J lost 0; bases outside the gene matches: 13. The CDR3 spans 17 residues. Germline assignment: CDR1 LGHDT and CDR2 YNNKEL (reference sequence). This CDR3 is CASTTSTGDRVNTEAFF. For the CDR3, the DNA is TGTGCCAGCACCACGTCGACAGGGGATCGGGTGAACACTGAAGCTTTCTTT.

This chain uses TRBV11-2 with TRBJ2-1; no firm D call. This CDR3 has 13 amino acids. Germline lookup yields CDR1 SGHAT and CDR2 FQNNGV. V lost 5 bases and J lost 3, with 8 bases in between. CDR3 bases: TGTGCCAGCAGCCTCGTAGACTACAATGAGCAGTTCTTC. It specifies CASSLVDYNEQFF.

This clone has only a few counts. Different DNA sequences within this sample yield the same CDR3. CDR3 in amino acids: CSVRDNWNQPQHF. CDR3 coding DNA: TGCAGCGTGCGGGACAATTGGAATCAGCCCCAGCATTTT. The chain has TRBV29-1 and TRBJ1-5; tentatively, D is TRBD1 (6 bases). The germline V gene encodes CDR1 SQVTM and CDR2 ANQGSEA. Trimming took off 6 bases at V and 4 bases at J, with 13 bases between the two ends. CDR3 size: 13 residues.

This clone was detected once. V usage is TRBV24-1 and J usage is TRBJ2-5, with TRBD2 identical over 9 bases. Germline-derived CDR1 and CDR2 are KGHDR and SFDVKD. V shed 1 base and J 4 bases; nucleotides not matched to a gene: 3. CDR3 length equals 15 residues. The CDR3 here is CATSDFRREGETQYF. The CDR3 coding sequence is TGTGCCACCAGTGATTTCCGGCGGGAGGGAGAGACCCAGTACTTC.

The rearrangement uses TRBV3-1 (or the pseudogene TRBV3-2) and TRBJ1-3, with 12 bases aligning to TRBD1. This CDR3 contains 16 residues. CDR1 and CDR2 from the germline V gene are LGHDT and YNNKEL (reference sequence). V was clipped by 4 bases and J by 5 bases; unmatched bases: 6. CDR3 bases: TGTGCCAGCAGCCTCCGGGACAGGGGGCTTCGAAACACCATATATTTT. Its translation: CASSLRDRGLRNTIYF.

This chain connects TRBV2 to TRBJ2-1; the match to TRBD2 covers 10 bases. The CDR3 is made up of 15 amino acids. Looked up from germline, CDR1 is SNHLY and CDR2 is FYNNEI. V lost 4 bases to trimming and J lost 8 bases; unmatched junction nucleotides: 8. The CDR3 bases are TGTGCCAGCAGTGCGGGAGCGGGAGGGGTGGATGAGCAGTTCTTC. Translating it yields CASSAGAGGVDEQFF.

This clone was seen a single time. V and J are TRBV4-1 and TRBJ1-1; no firm D call. V was shortened by 1 base and J by 10 bases, with 19 bases between the two germline ends. Germline loops: CDR1 MGHRA, CDR2 YSYEKL. CDR3 length equals 15 residues. The CDR3 region is CASSQVSPTPGLAFF. CDR3 DNA: TGCGCCAGCAGCCAAGTCAGCCCCACCCCCGGGTTAGCTTTCTTT.

The V and J genes are TRBV28 and TRBJ2-2; TRBD2 matches 8 bases. The V gene's germline CDR1 is MDHEN and CDR2 SYDVKM. Trimming took 4 bases from V and 5 from J; bases not matched to a gene: 9. CDR3 length equals 16 residues. CDR3 region: CASSSIAGRDTGELFF. The CDR3 coding sequence is TGTGCCAGCAGTTCAATAGCGGGACGGGATACCGGGGAGCTGTTTTTT.

In this sample, this clone turned up once. This chain connects TRBV27 to TRBJ1-1; TRBD1 matches at 8 bases. The CDR3 has 17 amino acids. Trimming at V came to 5 bases and at J to 0 bases, leaving 11 bases not matched to a gene. CDR1 and CDR2 (germline): MNHEY, SMNVEV (reference sequence). CDR3 coding DNA: TGTGCCAGCAGTGCCAGACAGGGGAGTAGGATGAACACTGAAGCTTTCTTT. Encoded protein: CASSARQGSRMNTEAFF.

In DNA form, the CDR3 reads TGTGCCAGCTCCTCCCCGGGGTTCGATGAGCAGTTCTTC. Translation gives CASSSPGFDEQFF. The chain is built from TRBV18 and TRBJ2-1, with D perhaps matching TRBD2 (5 bases). This CDR3 has 13 amino acids. CDR1 KGHSH and CDR2 LQKENI come from the germline V gene. Trimming removed 6 bases at V and 8 bases at J, with 14 bases between.

The chain carries TRBV13 and TRBJ2-1; 9 nucleotides align to TRBD2. CDR3 length equals 13 residues. The V gene end was trimmed by 1 base and the J gene end by 10 bases; junction bases not matched to a gene: 2. CDR1 PRHDT and CDR2 FYEKMQ come from the germline V gene (reference sequence). CDR3 sequence reads: CASSLEAGGEQFF. CDR3 coding DNA: TGTGCCAGCAGCTTAGAAGCGGGAGGCGAGCAGTTCTTC.

This chain uses TRBV28 with TRBJ2-5; no definite D call. Germline V lookup: CDR1 MDHEN, CDR2 SYDVKM. V was cut by 2 bases and J by 5 bases, with 3 bases left in between. The CDR3 runs 11 residues. CDR3 protein: CASSLTETQYF. CDR3 nucleotide sequence: TGTGCCAGCAGTTTAACGGAGACCCAGTACTTC.

The chain carries TRBV28 and TRBJ1-2; TRBD1 is a possible D gene (6 bases). The V and J ends lost 2 bases and 5 bases respectively, with 15 bases between them. Germline V gene data show CDR1 as MDHEN and CDR2 as SYDVKM. The CDR3 has 15 amino acids. This CDR3 is CASSLVAGEGYGYTF. The CDR3 DNA sequence: TGTGCCAGCAGTTTAGTAGCAGGGGAAGGGTATGGCTACACCTTC.

The gene calls are TRBV11-2 and TRBJ1-2; D perhaps matches TRBD1 (5 bases). The germline V and J ends were trimmed by 0 bases and 4 bases, with 12 bases remaining between them. The germline CDR1 and CDR2 sequences are SGHAT and FQNNGV. There are 15 residues in the CDR3. The CDR3 reads CASSLDFRATYGYTF. DNA of the CDR3: TGTGCCAGCAGCTTAGATTTCAGGGCCACCTATGGCTACACCTTC.

The rearrangement joins TRBV10-2 to TRBJ2-1; 14 bases are a match to TRBD2. This CDR3 has 16 amino acids. Germline trimming cut 6 bases from V and 9 bases from J; bases unmatched to any gene: 10. The germline V gene encodes CDR1 WSHSY and CDR2 SAAADI. The CDR3 DNA reads TGCGCCAGCAGAGACACGACTAGCGGGAGGGTGGGTGAGCAGTTCTTC. It translates to CASRDTTSGRVGEQFF.

The rearrangement joins TRBV4-1 to TRBJ1-5; TRBD1 agrees at 8 bases. The CDR3 length is 14 residues. CDR1 is MGHRA and CDR2 is YSYEKL in the germline V gene. Germline trimming cut 6 bases from V and 7 bases from J; bases unmatched to any gene: 8. CDR3 nucleotides: TGCGCCAGCAGTCGGACAGGGCAAGGGCAGCCCCAGCATTTT. Its protein product is CASSRTGQGQPQHF.